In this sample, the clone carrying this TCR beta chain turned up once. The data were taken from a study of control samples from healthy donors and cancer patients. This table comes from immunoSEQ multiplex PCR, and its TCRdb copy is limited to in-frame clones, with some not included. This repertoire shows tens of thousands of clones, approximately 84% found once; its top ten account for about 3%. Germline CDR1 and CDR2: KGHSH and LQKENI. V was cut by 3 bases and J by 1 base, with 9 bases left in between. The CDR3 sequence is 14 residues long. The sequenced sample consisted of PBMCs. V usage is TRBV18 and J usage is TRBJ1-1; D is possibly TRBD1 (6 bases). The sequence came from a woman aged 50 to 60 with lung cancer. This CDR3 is CASSPPDRNTEAFF. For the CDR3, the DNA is TGTGCCAGCTCACCGCCGGACAGGAACACTGAAGCTTTCTTT.